This T cell receptor (beta chain) was sequenced in a study of cytomegalovirus exposure and HLA in healthy donors. Study-level findings and limits: Later work associated 16,951 TCR beta sequences with HLA alleles at 0.05 false discovery rate.

60 Vbeta and 13 Jbeta primers were used in PCR. Clones were read by immunoSEQ multiplex PCR, and TCRdb kept only the in-frame ones, dropping some. This sample has some 81,000 clones; 60% to 75% occur once, and the top ten carry around 16%. Losses at the gene ends were 4 bases for V and 1 base for J; bases not matched to a gene: 6. The CDR3 is 15 amino acids. From germline, CDR1 is KGHSH and CDR2 LQKENI. This clone was recorded once. The antigen remains undetermined. This TCR was sampled from a woman aged 40 to 50 in good health and CMV-seropositive. The sequenced material came from PBMCs. The V call is TRBV18, the J call TRBJ1-1; 7 nucleotides agree with TRBD1. Written as DNA, the CDR3 is TGTGCCAGCTCACAAGACAGGGTACGGAACACTGAAGCTTTCTTT. It codes for CASSQDRVRNTEAFF.